This is a list of T cell receptor beta chains from one sample in a study of T cell repertoires in cytomegalovirus infection. In TCRdb, the reads were re-called with MiXCR into one record per CDR3 protein. The data contain a few hundred thousand distinct CDR3 sequences, roughly 43% of them seen just once; the ten biggest clones take up over 45%. Antigens for these TCRs are unknown. The material was cultured PBMCs, obtained from culture after CMV antigen stimulation. These receptors were collected from a human donor in good health (CMV status not recorded). Some clones in this sample may be carry-over from other donors' samples. CDR3s leave out the opening cysteine and the closing phenylalanine or tryptophan. Each record gives: V gene, D gene, CDR3 protein. D genes are given only for firm matches.

V gene: TRBV12-3/TRBV12-4; D gene: -; CDR3 protein: ASSSRGGDRDTQY
V gene: TRBV7-2; D gene: TRBD2; CDR3 protein: ASSLRGGTSGQETQY
V gene: TRBV7-9; D gene: TRBD1; CDR3 protein: ASSSQTGTEAF
V gene: TRBV6-2/TRBV6-3; D gene: -; CDR3 protein: ASSYKTEAF
V gene: TRBV7-9; D gene: -; CDR3 protein: ASSLLLDSPLH
V gene: TRBV7-9; D gene: -; CDR3 protein: ASSPSVGDEQY
V gene: TRBV20-1; D gene: TRBD2; CDR3 protein: SARDPSGGYNEQF
V gene: TRBV2; D gene: TRBD1; CDR3 protein: ASRGDRGLYNEQF
V gene: TRBV4-3; D gene: -; CDR3 protein: ASSQASGTEAF
V gene: TRBV7-8; D gene: -; CDR3 protein: ASTRVAVIFQETQY
V gene: TRBV12-3/TRBV12-4; D gene: -; CDR3 protein: ASSSLSAAYNEQF
V gene: TRBV19; D gene: -; CDR3 protein: ASGISSARELF
V gene: TRBV6-6; D gene: -; CDR3 protein: ASIGDRRTYGYT
V gene: TRBV7-8; D gene: -; CDR3 protein: ASSLQGQSYEQY
V gene: TRBV20-1; D gene: TRBD1; CDR3 protein: SAADRAAKNIQY
V gene: TRBV28; D gene: -; CDR3 protein: ASSTRQDSSTDTQY
V gene: TRBV7-2; D gene: -; CDR3 protein: ASTPYSTALNTEAF
V gene: TRBV5-1; D gene: -; CDR3 protein: ASSSGRITNEKLF
V gene: TRBV12-3/TRBV12-4; D gene: TRBD2; CDR3 protein: ASSSRGTSGGAYLSYEQY
V gene: TRBV7-2; D gene: -; CDR3 protein: ASSLLGEGGTEAF
V gene: TRBV7-6; D gene: -; CDR3 protein: ASSFDSRRDSPLH
V gene: TRBV7-2; D gene: -; CDR3 protein: ASSLAAQAYGYT
V gene: TRBV5-1; D gene: -; CDR3 protein: ASSLVSTVTDEQF
V gene: TRBV28; D gene: -; CDR3 protein: ASSLSHPGWSEAYQETQY
V gene: TRBV7-8; D gene: TRBD1; CDR3 protein: ASSLGGDSSGNTIY
V gene: TRBV5-5; D gene: -; CDR3 protein: ASSFADGHYSNQPQH
V gene: TRBV2; D gene: -; CDR3 protein: ASTPEGNTDTQY
V gene: TRBV12-3/TRBV12-4; D gene: TRBD1; CDR3 protein: ASSLGQAYGYT
V gene: TRBV5-1; D gene: -; CDR3 protein: ASSLVEAPQETQY
V gene: TRBV7-9; D gene: -; CDR3 protein: ASSSRNPQPNYGYT
V gene: TRBV7-2; D gene: -; CDR3 protein: ASSSRGGNEQF
V gene: TRBV27; D gene: -; CDR3 protein: ASSPYSVSPGYT
V gene: TRBV5-6; D gene: TRBD2; CDR3 protein: ASSPGGDSLYNEQF
V gene: TRBV7-2; D gene: -; CDR3 protein: ASSTLRGSGADTQY
V gene: TRBV11-2; D gene: -; CDR3 protein: ASSLGGARLF
V gene: TRBV7-2; D gene: TRBD1; CDR3 protein: ASSLGRGTGSYEQY
V gene: TRBV5-6; D gene: -; CDR3 protein: ASSGRDGERGEQF
V gene: TRBV5-1; D gene: -; CDR3 protein: ASSREVSDTDTQY
V gene: TRBV6-8; D gene: -; CDR3 protein: ASSWVRGRYNEQF
V gene: TRBV7-9; D gene: -; CDR3 protein: ASSPRGSPYEQY
V gene: TRBV28; D gene: TRBD1; CDR3 protein: ASSFPGQGNEKLF
V gene: TRBV12-3/TRBV12-4; D gene: -; CDR3 protein: ASSHAGGDEQY
V gene: TRBV9; D gene: -; CDR3 protein: ASSPKRGSRSNTEAF
V gene: TRBV5-6; D gene: -; CDR3 protein: ASSFGTTGEQY
V gene: TRBV7-2; D gene: -; CDR3 protein: ASSLATVLGYT
V gene: TRBV19; D gene: -; CDR3 protein: AAARRSSAGNTIY
V gene: TRBV4-1; D gene: -; CDR3 protein: ASSQGGHSYNEQF
V gene: TRBV12-3/TRBV12-4; D gene: -; CDR3 protein: ASSLYRGREGGNIQY
V gene: TRBV10-3; D gene: TRBD1; CDR3 protein: AITLPGQGVHEQY
V gene: TRBV2; D gene: TRBD2; CDR3 protein: ASSQTSGPYDEQY
V gene: TRBV19; D gene: -; CDR3 protein: ASSLLITNYGYT